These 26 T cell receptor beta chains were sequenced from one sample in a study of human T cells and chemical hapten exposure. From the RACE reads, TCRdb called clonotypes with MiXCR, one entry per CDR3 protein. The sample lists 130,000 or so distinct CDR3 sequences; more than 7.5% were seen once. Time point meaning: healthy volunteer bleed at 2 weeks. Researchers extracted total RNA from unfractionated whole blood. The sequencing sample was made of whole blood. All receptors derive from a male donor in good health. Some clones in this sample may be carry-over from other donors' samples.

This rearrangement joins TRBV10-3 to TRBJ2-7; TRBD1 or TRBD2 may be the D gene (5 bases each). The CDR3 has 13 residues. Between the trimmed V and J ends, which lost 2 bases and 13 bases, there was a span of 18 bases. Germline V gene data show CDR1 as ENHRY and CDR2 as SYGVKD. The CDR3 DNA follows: TGTGCCATCAGTGAGGAAGGCACGAGGGGCAATTACTTC. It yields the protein CAISEEGTRGNYF.

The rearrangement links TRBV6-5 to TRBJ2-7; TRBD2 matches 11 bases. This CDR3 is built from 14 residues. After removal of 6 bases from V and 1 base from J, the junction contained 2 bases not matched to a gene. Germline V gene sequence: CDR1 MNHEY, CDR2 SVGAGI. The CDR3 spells CASRTSGGSYEQYF. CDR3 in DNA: TGTGCCAGCAGAACTAGCGGGGGTTCCTACGAGCAGTACTTC.

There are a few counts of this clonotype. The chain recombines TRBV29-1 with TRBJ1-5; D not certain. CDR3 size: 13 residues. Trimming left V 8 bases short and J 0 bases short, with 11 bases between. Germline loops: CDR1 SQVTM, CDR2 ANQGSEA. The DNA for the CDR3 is TGCAGCCGCCCCGCATATAGCAATCAGCCCCAGCATTTT. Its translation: CSRPAYSNQPQHF.

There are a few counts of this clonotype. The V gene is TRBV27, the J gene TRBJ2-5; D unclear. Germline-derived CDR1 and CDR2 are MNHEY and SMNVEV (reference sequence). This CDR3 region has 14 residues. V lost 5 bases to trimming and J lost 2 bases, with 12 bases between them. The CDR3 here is CASSTNGRQETQYF. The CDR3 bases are TGTGCCAGCAGTACAAACGGTCGACAAGAGACCCAGTACTTC.

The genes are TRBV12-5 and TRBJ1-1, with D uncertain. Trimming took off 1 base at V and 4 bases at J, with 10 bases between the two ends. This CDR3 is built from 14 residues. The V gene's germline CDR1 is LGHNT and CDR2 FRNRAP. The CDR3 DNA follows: TGTGCTAGTGGTTTGGCTGCACGGGGCACTGAAGCTTTCTTT. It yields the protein CASGLAARGTEAFF.

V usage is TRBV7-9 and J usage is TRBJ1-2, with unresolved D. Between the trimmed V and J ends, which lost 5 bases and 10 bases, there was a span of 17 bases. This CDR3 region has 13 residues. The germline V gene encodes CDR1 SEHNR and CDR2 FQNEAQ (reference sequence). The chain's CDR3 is CASSLPIRDVYTF. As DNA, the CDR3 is TGTGCCAGCAGCCTTCCCATCCGCGACGTCTACACCTTC. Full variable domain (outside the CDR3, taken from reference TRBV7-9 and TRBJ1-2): DTGVSQNPRHKITKRGQNVTFRCDPISEHNRLYWYRQTLGQGPEFLTYFQNEAQLEKSRLLSDRFSAERPKGSFSTLEIQRTEQGDSAMYLCASSLPIRDVYTFGSGTRLTVV.

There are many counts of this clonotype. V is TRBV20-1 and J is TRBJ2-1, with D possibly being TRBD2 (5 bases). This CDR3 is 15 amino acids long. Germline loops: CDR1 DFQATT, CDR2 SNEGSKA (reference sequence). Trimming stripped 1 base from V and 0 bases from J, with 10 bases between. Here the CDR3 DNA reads TGCAGTGCTAGAGCTCGGGATTCCTCCTACAATGAGCAGTTCTTC. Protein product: CSARARDSSYNEQFF.

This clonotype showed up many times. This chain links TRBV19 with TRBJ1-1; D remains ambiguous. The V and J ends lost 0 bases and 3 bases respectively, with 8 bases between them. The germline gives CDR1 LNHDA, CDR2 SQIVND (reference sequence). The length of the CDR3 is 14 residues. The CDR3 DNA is TGTGCCAGTAGTATAGAGAGACCATACACTGAAGCTTTCTTT. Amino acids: CASSIERPYTEAFF.

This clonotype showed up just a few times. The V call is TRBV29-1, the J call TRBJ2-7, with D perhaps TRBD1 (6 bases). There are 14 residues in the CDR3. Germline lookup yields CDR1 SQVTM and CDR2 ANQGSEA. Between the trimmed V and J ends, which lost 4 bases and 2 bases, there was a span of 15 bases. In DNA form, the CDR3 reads TGCAGCGTTGCTTACAGGGTAGGTCCCTACGAGCAGTACTTC. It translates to CSVAYRVGPYEQYF.

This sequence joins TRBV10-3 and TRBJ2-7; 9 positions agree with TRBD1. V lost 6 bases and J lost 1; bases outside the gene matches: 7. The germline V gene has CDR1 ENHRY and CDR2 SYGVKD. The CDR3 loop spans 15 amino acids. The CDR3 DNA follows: TGTGCCATCAGGATGGGGACAGGGCAGTCCTACGAGCAGTACTTC. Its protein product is CAIRMGTGQSYEQYF.

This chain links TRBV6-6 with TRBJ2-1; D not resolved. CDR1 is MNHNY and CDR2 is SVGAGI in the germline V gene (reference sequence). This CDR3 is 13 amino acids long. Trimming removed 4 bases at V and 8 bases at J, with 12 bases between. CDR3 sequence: CASSSRAAYEQFF. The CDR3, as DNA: TGTGCCAGCAGTTCACGGGCGGCCTATGAGCAGTTCTTC.

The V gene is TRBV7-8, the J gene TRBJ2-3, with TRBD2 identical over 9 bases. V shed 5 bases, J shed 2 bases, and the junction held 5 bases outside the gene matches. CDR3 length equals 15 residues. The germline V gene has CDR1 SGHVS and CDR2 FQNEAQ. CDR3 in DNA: TGTGCCAGCAGCCCGGGGACTAGCCTCACAGATACGCAGTATTTT. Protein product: CASSPGTSLTDTQYF. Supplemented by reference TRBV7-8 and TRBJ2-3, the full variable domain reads GAGVSQSPRYKVAKRGQDVALRCDPISGHVSLFWYQQALGQGPEFLTYFQNEAQLDKSGLPSDRFFAERPEGSVSTLKIQRTQQEDSAVYLCASSPGTSLTDTQYFGPGTRLTVL.

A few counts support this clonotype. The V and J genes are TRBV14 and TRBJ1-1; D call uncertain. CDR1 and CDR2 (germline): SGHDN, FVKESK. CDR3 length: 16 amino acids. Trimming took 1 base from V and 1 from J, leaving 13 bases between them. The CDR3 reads CASSQALVAANTEAFF. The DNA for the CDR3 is TGTGCCAGCAGCCAAGCCCTGGTTGCCGCGAACACTGAAGCTTTCTTT.

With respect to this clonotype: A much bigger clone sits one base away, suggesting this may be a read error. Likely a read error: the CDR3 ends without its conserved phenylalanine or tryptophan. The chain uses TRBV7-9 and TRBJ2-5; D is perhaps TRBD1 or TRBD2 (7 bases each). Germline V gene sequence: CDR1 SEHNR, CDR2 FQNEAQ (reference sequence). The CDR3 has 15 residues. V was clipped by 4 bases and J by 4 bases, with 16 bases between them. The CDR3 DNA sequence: TGTGCCAGCAGCTGGAGACAGGGAGGGGGAGAGACCCAGTACTTA. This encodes CASSWRQGGGETQYL.

CDR3 loop: CASRTGDNQPQHF. The DNA for the CDR3 is TGTGCCAGCAGGACAGGGGACAATCAGCCCCAGCATTTT. The gene calls are TRBV12-3 or TRBV12-4 and TRBJ1-5; 8 bases are shared with TRBD1. The CDR3 runs 13 residues. With V trimmed by 6 bases and J by 3 bases, 1 base remained unmatched.

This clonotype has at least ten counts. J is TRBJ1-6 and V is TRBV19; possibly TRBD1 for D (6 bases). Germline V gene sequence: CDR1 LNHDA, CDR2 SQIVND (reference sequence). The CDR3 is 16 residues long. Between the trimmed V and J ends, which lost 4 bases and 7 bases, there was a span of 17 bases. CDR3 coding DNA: TGTGCCAGTAGTACATCGGACAGACTACCCAATTCACCCCTCCACTTT. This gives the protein CASSTSDRLPNSPLHF.

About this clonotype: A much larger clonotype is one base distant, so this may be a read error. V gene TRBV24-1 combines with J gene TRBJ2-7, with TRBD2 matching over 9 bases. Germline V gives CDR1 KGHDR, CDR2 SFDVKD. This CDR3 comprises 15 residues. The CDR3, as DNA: TGTGCCACCAGTGCGGGGCCTAGCGGGAACCACGAGCAGCACTTC. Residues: CATSAGPSGNHEQHF.

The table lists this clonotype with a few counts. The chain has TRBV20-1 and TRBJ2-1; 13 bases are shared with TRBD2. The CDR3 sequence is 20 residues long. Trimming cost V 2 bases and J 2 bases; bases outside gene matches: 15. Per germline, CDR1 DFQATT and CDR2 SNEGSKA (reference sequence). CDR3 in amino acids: CSARSPGTSGVLATYNEQFF. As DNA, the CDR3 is TGCAGTGCTAGATCCCCCGGGACTAGCGGGGTCCTAGCGACCTACAATGAGCAGTTCTTC.

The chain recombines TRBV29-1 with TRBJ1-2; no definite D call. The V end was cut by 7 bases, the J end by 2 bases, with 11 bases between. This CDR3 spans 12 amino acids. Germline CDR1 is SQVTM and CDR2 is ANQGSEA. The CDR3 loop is CSGDRENYGYTF. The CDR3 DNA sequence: TGCAGCGGTGATAGGGAGAACTATGGCTACACCTTC. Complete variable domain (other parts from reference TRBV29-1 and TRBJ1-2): SAVISQKPSRDICQRGTSLTIQCQVDSQVTMMFWYRQQPGQSLTLIATANQGSEATYESGFVIDKFPISRPNLTFSTLTVSNMSPEDSSIYLCSGDRENYGYTFGSGTRLTVV.

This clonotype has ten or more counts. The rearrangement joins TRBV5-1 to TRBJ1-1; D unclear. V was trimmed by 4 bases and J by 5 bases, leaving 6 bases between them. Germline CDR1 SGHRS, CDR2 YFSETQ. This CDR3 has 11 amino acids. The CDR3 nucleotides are TGCGCCAGCAGCCTTGGAACTGAAGCTTTCTTT. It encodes CASSLGTEAFF.

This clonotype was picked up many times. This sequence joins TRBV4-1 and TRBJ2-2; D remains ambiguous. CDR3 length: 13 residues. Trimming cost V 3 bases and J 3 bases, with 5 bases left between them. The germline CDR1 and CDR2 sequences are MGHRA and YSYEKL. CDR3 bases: TGCGCCAGCAGCCACCCCTACACCGGGGAGCTGTTTTTT. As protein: CASSHPYTGELFF.

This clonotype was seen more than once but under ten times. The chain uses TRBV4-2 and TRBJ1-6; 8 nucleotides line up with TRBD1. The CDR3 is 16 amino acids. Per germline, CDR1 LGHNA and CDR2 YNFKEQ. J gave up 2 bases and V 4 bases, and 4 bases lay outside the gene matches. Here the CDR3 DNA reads TGTGCCAGCAGCCCAGGGACAGGAACCTATAATTCACCCCTCCACTTT. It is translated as CASSPGTGTYNSPLHF.

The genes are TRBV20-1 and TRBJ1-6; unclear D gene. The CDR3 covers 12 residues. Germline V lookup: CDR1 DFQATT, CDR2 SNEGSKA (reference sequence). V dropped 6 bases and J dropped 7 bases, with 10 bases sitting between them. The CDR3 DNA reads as TGCAGTGCGAGTAGGGAAAATTCACCCCTCCACTTT. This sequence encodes CSASRENSPLHF.

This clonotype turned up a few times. The CDR3 loop is CASSFSGSADEQYF. CDR3 sequence (DNA): TGCGCCAGCAGCTTTAGCGGGAGTGCGGACGAGCAGTACTTC. The rearrangement joins TRBV5-1 to TRBJ2-7; 9 nucleotides agree with TRBD2. The CDR3 loop spans 14 amino acids. The germline CDR1 and CDR2 sequences are SGHRS and YFSETQ. The J segment lost 5 bases and the V segment lost 2 bases, leaving 5 bases of the junction unmatched.

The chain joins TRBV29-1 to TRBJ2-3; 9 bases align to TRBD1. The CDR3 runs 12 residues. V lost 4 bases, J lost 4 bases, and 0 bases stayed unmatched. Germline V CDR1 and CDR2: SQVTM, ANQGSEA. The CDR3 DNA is TGCAGCGTTGGACAGGGGGCAGATACGCAGTATTTT. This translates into CSVGQGADTQYF.

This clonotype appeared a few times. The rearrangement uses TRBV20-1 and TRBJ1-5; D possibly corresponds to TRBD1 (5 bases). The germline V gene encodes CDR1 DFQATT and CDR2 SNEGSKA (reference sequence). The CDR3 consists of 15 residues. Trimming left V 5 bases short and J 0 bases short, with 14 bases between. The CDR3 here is CSALDSPLSNQPQHF. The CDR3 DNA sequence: TGCAGTGCTCTCGACAGCCCGCTTAGCAATCAGCCCCAGCATTTT.